The following is a TCR beta chain sequence with its context. Its specificity is unknown. RNA transcripts served as the template for amplifying TCR beta CDR3 regions. An initial round of RT-PCR targeting the TCR CDR3 relied on the HTBI primer set. TCRdb re-called the multiplex PCR reads through MiXCR, storing one row per CDR3 protein. The data show around 450,000 distinct CDR3 sequences, 15% to 19% seen once. Germline CDR1 and CDR2: SEHNR and FQNEAQ (reference sequence). The CDR3 has 13 amino acids. V trimming: 5 bases; J trimming: 7 bases; junction bases outside the gene matches: 5. The sample originates from a study of T cells in Graves' hyperthyroidism and ophthalmopathy. The study's findings and limits: Expanded thyroid clonotypes (above 0.001) were mostly also found in blood. From stable hyperthyroidism, ophthalmopathy was separated by a 13 V-J model.

Diagnoses were established using clinical symptoms, serum thyroxine and TRAb, thyroid ultrasound and orbital computed tomography. It was less than 13 ml of fresh peripheral blood that supplied the PBMCs. Sequenced: blood. The V gene is TRBV7-9, the J gene TRBJ1-5; 7 bases match TRBD1. This TCR was sampled from a woman aged 18 to 35 with Graves' hyperthyroidism. DNA for the CDR3: TGTGCCAGCAGCGAGACAGGGTTCCAGCCCCAGCATTTT. Protein: CASSETGFQPQHF.